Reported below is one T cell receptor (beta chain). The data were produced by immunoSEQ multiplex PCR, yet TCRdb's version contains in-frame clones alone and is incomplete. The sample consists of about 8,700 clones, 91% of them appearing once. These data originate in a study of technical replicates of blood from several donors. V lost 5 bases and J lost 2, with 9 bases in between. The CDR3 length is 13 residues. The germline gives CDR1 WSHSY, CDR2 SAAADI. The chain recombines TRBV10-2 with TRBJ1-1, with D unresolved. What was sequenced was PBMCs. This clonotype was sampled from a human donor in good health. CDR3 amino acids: CASSPTRNTEAFF. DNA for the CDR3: TGCGCCAGCAGTCCGACAAGAAACACTGAAGCTTTCTTT.